This section outlines one T cell receptor (beta chain) sequence together with its context. The germline CDR1 and CDR2 sequences are KGHDR and SFDVKD. The V gene lost 6 bases and the J gene lost 11 bases, with 4 bases spanning the gap. The CDR3 consists of 8 residues. Only in-frame clones appear in the TCRdb table, and some are missing; sequencing was by immunoSEQ multiplex PCR. The repertoire has around 270,000 clones, around 85% of them found once; the top ten carry roughly 0.94%. These data originate in a study of blood T cell repertoires in COVID-19. V gene TRBV24-1 combines with J gene TRBJ2-7, with D hard to call. The receptor was derived from a human donor with COVID-19, enrolled during active disease. The donor label of this sample is uncertain. The sequenced material came from peripheral blood. This CDR3 is CATSSEYF. The CDR3 DNA sequence: TGTGCCACCAGTAGCGAGTACTTC.